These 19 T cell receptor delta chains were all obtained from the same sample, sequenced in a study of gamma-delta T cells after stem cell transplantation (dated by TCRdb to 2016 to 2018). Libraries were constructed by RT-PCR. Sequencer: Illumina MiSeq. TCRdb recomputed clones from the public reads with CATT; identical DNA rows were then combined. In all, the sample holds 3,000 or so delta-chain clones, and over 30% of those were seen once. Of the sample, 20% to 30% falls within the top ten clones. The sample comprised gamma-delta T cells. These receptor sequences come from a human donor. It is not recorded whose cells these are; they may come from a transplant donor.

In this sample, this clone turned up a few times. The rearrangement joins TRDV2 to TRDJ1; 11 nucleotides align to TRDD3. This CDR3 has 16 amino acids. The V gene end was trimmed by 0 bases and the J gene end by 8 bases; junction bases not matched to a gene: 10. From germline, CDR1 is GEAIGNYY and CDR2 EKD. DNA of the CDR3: TGTGCCTGTGACACCGTATCCTTCCTGGGGGATACCAAACTCATCTTT. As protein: CACDTVSFLGDTKLIF.

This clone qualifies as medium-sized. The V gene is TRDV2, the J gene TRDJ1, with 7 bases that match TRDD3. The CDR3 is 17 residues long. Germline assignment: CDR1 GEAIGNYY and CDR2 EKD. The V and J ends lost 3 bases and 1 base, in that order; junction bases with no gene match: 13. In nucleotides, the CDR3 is TGTGCCTGTGACTCCCTAGGGGATATACCCTCCACCGATAAACTCATCTTT. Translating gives CACDSLGDIPSTDKLIF.

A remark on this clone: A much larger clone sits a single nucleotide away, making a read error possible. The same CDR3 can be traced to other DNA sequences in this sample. CDR3 amino acids: CACDILGEHDKLIF. The DNA for the CDR3 is TGTGCCTGTGACATCTTGGGGGAACACGATAAACTCATCTTT. This rearrangement joins TRDV2 to TRDJ1; 7 bases map to TRDD3. Germline CDR1 and CDR2: GEAIGNYY and EKD. With 2 bases clipped from V and 4 bases from J, the junction kept 6 bases outside the gene matches. This CDR3 is 14 amino acids long.

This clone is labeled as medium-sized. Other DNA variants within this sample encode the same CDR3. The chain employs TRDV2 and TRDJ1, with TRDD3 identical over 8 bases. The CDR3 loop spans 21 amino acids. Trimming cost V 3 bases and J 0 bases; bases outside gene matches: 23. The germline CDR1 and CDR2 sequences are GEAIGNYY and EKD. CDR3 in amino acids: CACDEAPSYTGGLRYTDKLIF. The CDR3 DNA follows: TGTGCCTGTGACGAGGCCCCTTCGTATACTGGGGGCCTTAGATACACCGATAAACTCATCTTT.

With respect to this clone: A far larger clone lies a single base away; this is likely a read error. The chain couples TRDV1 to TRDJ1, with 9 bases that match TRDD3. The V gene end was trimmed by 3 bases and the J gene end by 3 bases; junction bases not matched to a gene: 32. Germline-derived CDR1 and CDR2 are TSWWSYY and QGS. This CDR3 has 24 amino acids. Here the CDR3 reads CALGDFPTNIPILGEIRYADKLIF. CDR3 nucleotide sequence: TGTGCTCTTGGGGACTTTCCTACGAACATACCTATACTGGGGGAGATCAGGTACGCCGATAAACTCATCTTT.

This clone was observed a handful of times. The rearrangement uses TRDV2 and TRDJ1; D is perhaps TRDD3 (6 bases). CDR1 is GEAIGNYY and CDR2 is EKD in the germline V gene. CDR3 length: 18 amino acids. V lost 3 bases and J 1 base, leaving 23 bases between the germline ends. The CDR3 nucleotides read TGTGCCTGTGACCCGTTGGGAGATACGGGCAGTGGCACCGATAAACTCATCTTT. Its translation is CACDPLGDTGSGTDKLIF.

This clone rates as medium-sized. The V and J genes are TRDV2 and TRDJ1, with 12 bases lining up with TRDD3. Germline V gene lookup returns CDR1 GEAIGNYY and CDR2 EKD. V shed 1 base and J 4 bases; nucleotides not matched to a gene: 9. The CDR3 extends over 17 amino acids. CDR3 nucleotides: TGTGCCTGTGACACTGTACTGGGGGATACAGGCCGCGATAAACTCATCTTT. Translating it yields CACDTVLGDTGRDKLIF.

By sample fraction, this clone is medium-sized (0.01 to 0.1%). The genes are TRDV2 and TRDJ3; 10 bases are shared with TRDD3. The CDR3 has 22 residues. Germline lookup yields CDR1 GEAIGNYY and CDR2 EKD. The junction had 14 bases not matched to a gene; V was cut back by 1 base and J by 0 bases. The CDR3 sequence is CACDTPSTGGSYSSWDTRQMFF. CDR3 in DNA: TGTGCCTGTGACACACCAAGTACTGGGGGATCTTACTCCTCCTGGGACACCCGACAGATGTTTTTC.

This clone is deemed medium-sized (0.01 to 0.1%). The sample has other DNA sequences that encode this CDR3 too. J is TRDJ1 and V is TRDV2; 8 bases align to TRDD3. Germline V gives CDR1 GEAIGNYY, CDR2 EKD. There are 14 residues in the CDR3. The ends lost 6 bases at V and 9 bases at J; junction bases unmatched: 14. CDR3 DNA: TGTGCCTGTCGACCCATGGGGGATGATGCAGAACTCATCTTT. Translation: CACRPMGDDAELIF.

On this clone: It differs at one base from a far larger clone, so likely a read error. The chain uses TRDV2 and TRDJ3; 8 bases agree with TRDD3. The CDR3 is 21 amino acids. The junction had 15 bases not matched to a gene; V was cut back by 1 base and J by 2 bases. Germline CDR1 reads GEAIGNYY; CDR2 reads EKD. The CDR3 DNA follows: TGTGCCTGTGACACGCCTGGAAGTGGGGGATGCGTCGCCTGGGACACCCGACAGATGTTTTTC. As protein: CACDTPGSGGCVAWDTRQMFF.

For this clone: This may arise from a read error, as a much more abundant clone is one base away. The CDR3 region is CACDAVGAHGDKLIF. The CDR3 nucleotides read TGTGCCTGTGACGCCGTGGGGGCCCACGGGGATAAACTCATCTTT. The genes are TRDV2 and TRDJ1, with D perhaps matching TRDD3 (6 bases). Trimming took 3 bases from V and 5 from J, leaving 18 bases between them. The CDR3 covers 15 residues. CDR1 is GEAIGNYY, CDR2 EKD, per germline.

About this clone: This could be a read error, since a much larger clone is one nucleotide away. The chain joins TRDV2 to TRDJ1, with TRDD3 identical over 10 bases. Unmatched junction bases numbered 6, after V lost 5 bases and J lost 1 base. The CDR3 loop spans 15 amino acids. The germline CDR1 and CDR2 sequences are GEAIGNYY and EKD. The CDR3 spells CACGVLGDRTDKLIF. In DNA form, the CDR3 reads TGTGCCTGTGGCGTACTGGGGGATCGCACCGATAAACTCATCTTT.

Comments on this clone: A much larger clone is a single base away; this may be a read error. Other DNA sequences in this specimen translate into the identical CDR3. CDR3 DNA sequence: TGCGCCTGTGACACCTTGATACTGGGGGAGTACACCGATAAACTCATCTTT. This codes for CACDTLILGEYTDKLIF. This chain uses TRDV2 with TRDJ1; 9 nucleotides align to TRDD3. Germline CDR1 and CDR2: GEAIGNYY and EKD. The CDR3 consists of 17 residues.

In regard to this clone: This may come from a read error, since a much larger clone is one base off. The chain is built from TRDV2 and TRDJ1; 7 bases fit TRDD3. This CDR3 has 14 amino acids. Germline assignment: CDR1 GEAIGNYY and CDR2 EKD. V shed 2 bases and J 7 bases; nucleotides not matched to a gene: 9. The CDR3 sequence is CACDILGEHGKLIF. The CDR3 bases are TGTGCCTGTGACATCTTGGGGGAGCACGGTAAACTCATCTTT.

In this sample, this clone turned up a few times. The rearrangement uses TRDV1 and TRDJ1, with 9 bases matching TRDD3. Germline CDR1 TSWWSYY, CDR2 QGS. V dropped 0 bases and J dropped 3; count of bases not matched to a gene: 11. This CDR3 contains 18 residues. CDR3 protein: CALGELRLVGDNADKLIF. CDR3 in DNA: TGTGCTCTTGGGGAACTTCGGCTGGTGGGGGATAATGCCGATAAACTCATCTTT.

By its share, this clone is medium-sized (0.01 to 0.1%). The CDR3 region is CACDAVLGDTRFSTDKLIF. CDR3 in DNA: TGTGCCTGTGACGCCGTGCTGGGGGATACGCGATTTAGCACCGATAAACTCATCTTT. The rearrangement links TRDV2 to TRDJ1, with TRDD3 matching over 12 bases. This CDR3 is built from 19 residues. The junction had 14 bases not matched to a gene; V was cut back by 3 bases and J by 1 base. Looked up from germline, CDR1 is GEAIGNYY and CDR2 is EKD.

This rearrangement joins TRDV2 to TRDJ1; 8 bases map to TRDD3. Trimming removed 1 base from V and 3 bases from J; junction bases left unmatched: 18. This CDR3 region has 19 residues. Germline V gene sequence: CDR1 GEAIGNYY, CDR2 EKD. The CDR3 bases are TGTGCCTGTGACACTCTTACTGGGGATACCACCCTCGATGCCGATAAACTCATCTTT. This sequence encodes CACDTLTGDTTLDADKLIF.

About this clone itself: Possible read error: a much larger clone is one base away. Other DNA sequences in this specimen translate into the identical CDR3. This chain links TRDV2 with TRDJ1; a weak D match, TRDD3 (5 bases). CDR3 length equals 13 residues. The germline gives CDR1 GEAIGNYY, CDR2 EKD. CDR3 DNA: TGCGCCTGTGACACCTGGGACACCGATAAACTCATCTTT. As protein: CACDTWDTDKLIF.

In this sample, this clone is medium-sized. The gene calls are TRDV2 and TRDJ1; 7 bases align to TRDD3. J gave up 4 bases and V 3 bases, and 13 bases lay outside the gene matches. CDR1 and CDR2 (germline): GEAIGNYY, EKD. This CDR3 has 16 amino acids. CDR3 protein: CACDPVVLGPGDKLIF. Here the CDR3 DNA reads TGTGCCTGTGACCCCGTAGTACTGGGGCCCGGCGATAAACTCATCTTT.